A single sample is the source of the 8 T cell receptor beta chains below, sequenced in a study of response to subunit inactivated influenza vaccine. In TCRdb, the RT-PCR reads were re-called with MiXCR into one record per CDR3 protein. The table records about 610,000 distinct CDR3 sequences, 14% of them present only once. The input for sequencing was PBMCs from blood, taken 11 to 12 days after vaccination. The source is a man between 45 and 60 years old who received an inactivated influenza vaccine.

This clonotype showed up many times. The rearrangement links TRBV5-1 to TRBJ1-1; 10 nucleotides agree with TRBD1. Germline V lookup: CDR1 SGHRS, CDR2 YFSETQ. This CDR3 region has 15 residues. The junction had 7 bases not matched to a gene; V was cut back by 3 bases and J by 5 bases. CDR3 DNA sequence: TGCGCCAGCAGCTCGACAGGGGGCGGGAAGACTGAAGCTTTCTTT. Its protein is CASSSTGGGKTEAFF.

V and J are TRBV20-1 and TRBJ2-7; the match to TRBD2 covers 8 bases. V was pared by 3 bases and J by 2 bases, with 6 bases of the junction left unmatched. The CDR3 is 14 amino acids. The germline CDR1 and CDR2 sequences are DFQATT and SNEGSKA (reference sequence). Written as DNA, the CDR3 is TGCAGTGCTAGGCCGGGAGGGTCAACCTACGAGCAGTACTTC. Amino acids: CSARPGGSTYEQYF.

The V and J genes are TRBV3-1 and TRBJ2-1; D possibly corresponds to TRBD1 (6 bases). This CDR3 has 14 amino acids. The germline V gene encodes CDR1 LGHDT and CDR2 YNNKEL (reference sequence). Between the trimmed V and J ends, which lost 4 bases and 4 bases, there was a span of 11 bases. The CDR3 DNA follows: TGTGCCAGCAGCCCTACAGGGACATACAATGAGCAGTTCTTC. Its translation: CASSPTGTYNEQFF.

V is TRBV19 and J is TRBJ1-1; D remains ambiguous. The CDR3 loop spans 11 amino acids. CDR1 LNHDA and CDR2 SQIVND come from the germline V gene (reference sequence). The ends were cut back, 3 bases at V and 7 bases at J, with 6 bases in the middle. The chain's CDR3 is CASSIWGEAFF. The CDR3 region has the DNA TGTGCCAGTAGTATCTGGGGTGAAGCTTTCTTT.

This clonotype was counted only a few times. The rearrangement links TRBV20-1 to TRBJ2-1, with TRBD2 matching 14 bases. The trim removed 6 bases at V and 7 bases at J, leaving 8 bases unmatched. Germline CDR1 is DFQATT and CDR2 is SNEGSKA (reference sequence). This CDR3 comprises 15 residues. The CDR3 loop reads CSADPTSGGVNEQFF. The CDR3 coding sequence is TGCAGTGCGGACCCGACTAGCGGGGGGGTTAATGAGCAGTTCTTC.

This clonotype was found a few times. The chain carries TRBV28 and TRBJ1-5, with D possibly being TRBD1 (5 bases). CDR3 length: 15 residues. Germline lookup yields CDR1 MDHEN and CDR2 SYDVKM. Trimming took off 7 bases at V and 6 bases at J, with 19 bases between the two ends. Written as DNA, the CDR3 is TGTGCCAGCAAGCGGGACGATGGAAACACTCAGCCCCAGCATTTT. Its translation: CASKRDDGNTQPQHF.

The rearrangement joins TRBV12-3 or TRBV12-4 to TRBJ2-6; D is undetermined. The CDR3 loop spans 15 amino acids. With 4 bases removed from V and 1 base from J, the gap between germline ends came to 8 bases. CDR3 sequence (DNA): TGTGCCAGCAGTTCATTGGGATCTGGGGCCAACGTCCTGACTTTC. Translation gives CASSSLGSGANVLTF.

This clonotype was detected a few times. This sequence joins TRBV11-2 and TRBJ2-5; 8 bases are shared with TRBD2. Germline assignment: CDR1 SGHAT and CDR2 FQNNGV. The trim removed 5 bases at V and 5 bases at J, leaving 7 bases unmatched. CDR3 length: 14 amino acids. The CDR3 region has the DNA TGTGCCAGCAGCACCGGACTAGCCCCGGAGACCCAGTACTTC. Protein: CASSTGLAPETQYF.